This TCR beta chain was recorded in a study of T-cell reconstitution after alpha-beta-depleted transplantation in children. Whole-study findings and limits: After one year, T-cell counts and TCRbeta diversity mostly came from new T cells. Approximately two months post-transplant, alpha-beta T cells reportedly originated from several hundred expanded graft clones.

This clonotype was recorded many times. No antigen is known for it. Preparation of the TCRbeta library involved a method that used unique molecular identifiers. TCRdb recomputed calls from the PCR reads with MiXCR, one row per CDR3 protein. The sample yields about 78,000 distinct CDR3 sequences, approximately 14% seen once. The CDR3 is 15 residues long. After removal of 4 bases from V and 2 bases from J, the junction contained 6 bases not matched to a gene. This receptor was taken from a male patient aged 2 to 9 who had a stem cell transplant for acute lymphoblastic leukemia, so the T cells may come from the graft donor. V usage is TRBV12-3 or TRBV12-4 and J usage is TRBJ2-3; 7 bases align to TRBD1. Sequences were derived from PBMCs, mostly from graft donor cells, sampled 180 days after TCRalphabeta/CD19-depleted stem cell transplant. This CDR3 is CASSYRGSNTDTQYF. In DNA, the CDR3 is TGTGCCAGCAGTTACAGGGGAAGTAACACAGATACGCAGTATTTT.